One sample yielded the 15 T cell receptor beta chains listed below, sequenced in a study of graft-versus-host responses after intestinal transplantation. Their antigens are not known. Here immunoSEQ multiplex PCR was the method, and the copy in TCRdb shows in-frame clones only, minus some. The table includes nearly 95,000 clones, 90% to 95% detected once. Sequenced material: unstimulated CD8+ T cells sorted from spleen or lymph node cells, taken before intestinal transplant. These receptors were collected from a human donor who received an intestinal transplant.

In this sample, this clone turned up once. This sequence joins TRBV4-3 and TRBJ2-2, with TRBD2 as a possible D gene (6 bases). V lost 1 base to trimming and J lost 5 bases, with 14 bases between them. The germline V gene has CDR1 LGHNA and CDR2 YSLEER. This CDR3 region has 16 residues. CDR3 protein: CASSQGRRDSTGELFF. CDR3 coding DNA: TGCGCCAGCAGCCAAGGGCGCCGGGACTCGACCGGGGAGCTGTTTTTT.

The V call is TRBV4-2, the J call TRBJ2-3; TRBD2 matches 14 bases. This CDR3 has 21 residues. Germline CDR1 and CDR2: LGHNA and YNFKEQ. The J segment lost 2 bases and the V segment lost 0 bases, leaving 13 bases of the junction unmatched. This chain's CDR3 is CASSQDPFTWTSGGTTDTQYF. CDR3 bases: TGTGCCAGCAGCCAAGATCCCTTTACTTGGACTAGCGGGGGGACCACAGATACGCAGTATTTT.

This clone was detected once. The J gene is TRBJ2-3, the V gene TRBV9, with D perhaps matching TRBD1 (7 bases). The germline CDR1 and CDR2 sequences are SGDLS and YYNGEE. The CDR3 runs 15 residues. Trimming shortened V by 3 bases and J by 0 bases, and 11 bases separated the two germline ends. The DNA of the CDR3 is TGTGCCAGCAGCGCCCAGGGGGGAAGCACAGATACGCAGTATTTT. This sequence encodes CASSAQGGSTDTQYF.

The rearrangement joins TRBV7-9 to TRBJ2-5; 10 positions match TRBD2. Germline V CDR1 and CDR2: SEHNR, FQNEAQ (reference sequence). The CDR3 extends over 16 amino acids. J gave up 7 bases and V 0 bases, and 8 bases lay outside the gene matches. The CDR3 protein is CASSLASGTSVATQYF. The CDR3 nucleotides read TGTGCCAGCAGCTTAGCTTCCGGGACTAGCGTTGCGACCCAGTACTTC.

The chain joins TRBV11-2 to TRBJ2-7; 9 bases map to TRBD2. Germline values: CDR1 SGHAT, CDR2 FQNNGV. V lost 5 bases to trimming and J lost 2 bases; unmatched junction nucleotides: 7. This CDR3 region has 15 residues. CDR3 nucleotides: TGTGCCAGCAGCATCAAGCGGGGGGCCCCCTACGAGCAGTACTTC. This translates into CASSIKRGAPYEQYF.

The rearrangement uses TRBV4-1 and TRBJ1-6; tentative D call: TRBD1 (6 bases). CDR1 and CDR2 from the germline V gene are MGHRA and YSYEKL. The CDR3 runs to 15 residues. V was cut by 3 bases and J by 8 bases, with 14 bases left in between. The CDR3 sequence: CASSQIQTGDSPLHF. For the CDR3, the DNA is TGCGCCAGCAGCCAGATTCAGACAGGAGATTCACCCCTCCACTTT.

The chain has TRBV11-3 and TRBJ2-7, with 8 bases that match TRBD2. This CDR3 spans 16 amino acids. Germline values: CDR1 SGHNT, CDR2 YENEEA. The junction had 8 bases not matched to a gene; V was cut back by 2 bases and J by 2 bases. DNA of the CDR3: TGTGCCAGCAGCTTACCCCGGGGGGGCCCGACCTACGAGCAGTACTTC. It specifies CASSLPRGGPTYEQYF.

The V gene is TRBV5-1, the J gene TRBJ2-1; the D is unclear. The CDR3 has 14 amino acids. Deletions cut 5 bases from V and 0 bases from J, with 9 bases between. The germline gives CDR1 SGHRS, CDR2 YFSETQ. CDR3 region: CASSSVSSYNEQFF. In DNA, the CDR3 is TGCGCCAGCAGTTCTGTCAGCTCCTACAATGAGCAGTTCTTC.

The genes are TRBV27 and TRBJ2-1, with 7 bases fitting TRBD2. Germline assignment: CDR1 MNHEY and CDR2 SMNVEV (reference sequence). The CDR3 contains 15 residues. V was clipped by 7 bases and J by 2 bases; unmatched bases: 8. The CDR3 here is CASTAGRAPYNEQFF. CDR3 DNA sequence: TGTGCCAGCACCGCAGGGAGGGCCCCCTACAATGAGCAGTTCTTC.

The table lists this clone with a few counts. The chain combines TRBV4-3 with TRBJ2-1; TRBD1 matches 7 bases. V was clipped by 0 bases and J by 4 bases; unmatched bases: 18. This CDR3 contains 20 residues. Looked up from germline, CDR1 is LGHNA and CDR2 is YSLEER. CDR3 coding DNA: TGCGCCAGCAGCCAAGATGTTACCACCCTTACGGGACAGTTATACAATGAGCAGTTCTTC. It specifies CASSQDVTTLTGQLYNEQFF.

The chain combines TRBV10-3 with TRBJ1-4; 9 nucleotides line up with TRBD1. CDR1 is ENHRY and CDR2 is SYGVKD in the germline V gene. The CDR3 is 15 amino acids. J was trimmed by 8 bases and V by 11 bases; bases with no gene match: 15. The CDR3 DNA reads as TGTGCCGCCCGTAGTCCCGGGACAGGGAACGAAAAACTGTTTTTT. This sequence encodes CAARSPGTGNEKLFF.

The rearrangement links TRBV9 to TRBJ1-2, with no clear D. Germline V gene sequence: CDR1 SGDLS, CDR2 YYNGEE. V was pared by 0 bases and J by 5 bases, with 14 bases between. CDR3 size: 15 residues. CDR3 protein: CASSVEEGASYGYTF. The CDR3 DNA reads TGTGCCAGCAGCGTAGAGGAGGGAGCGAGTTATGGCTACACCTTC.

CDR3 sequence: CASSQDGTGDTDTQYF. Written as DNA, the CDR3 is TGCGCCAGCAGCCAAGACGGGACAGGGGACACAGATACGCAGTATTTT. The V and J genes are TRBV4-3 and TRBJ2-3; 10 bases match TRBD1. This CDR3 contains 16 residues. J lost 2 bases, V lost 0 bases, and 2 bases had no gene match. Germline-derived CDR1 and CDR2 are LGHNA and YSLEER.

The V gene is TRBV27, the J gene TRBJ2-2; D perhaps matches TRBD1 (6 bases). Germline V gene sequence: CDR1 MNHEY, CDR2 SMNVEV (reference sequence). The V end lost 5 bases, the J end lost 7 bases, and 20 bases lay between the germline ends. The CDR3 contains 16 residues. The CDR3 sequence is CASSLPPGTIGGELFF. CDR3 nucleotides: TGTGCCAGCAGTCTACCCCCCGGGACAATCGGCGGGGAGCTGTTTTTT.

This chain joins TRBV4-3 and TRBJ2-1, with 8 bases matching TRBD2. The CDR3 is 17 amino acids. Germline V gives CDR1 LGHNA, CDR2 YSLEER. V lost 0 bases to trimming and J lost 4 bases; unmatched junction nucleotides: 8. The CDR3 sequence: CASSQEGSGGVYNEQFF. In nucleotides, the CDR3 is TGCGCCAGCAGCCAAGAAGGATCGGGGGGGGTTTACAATGAGCAGTTCTTC.